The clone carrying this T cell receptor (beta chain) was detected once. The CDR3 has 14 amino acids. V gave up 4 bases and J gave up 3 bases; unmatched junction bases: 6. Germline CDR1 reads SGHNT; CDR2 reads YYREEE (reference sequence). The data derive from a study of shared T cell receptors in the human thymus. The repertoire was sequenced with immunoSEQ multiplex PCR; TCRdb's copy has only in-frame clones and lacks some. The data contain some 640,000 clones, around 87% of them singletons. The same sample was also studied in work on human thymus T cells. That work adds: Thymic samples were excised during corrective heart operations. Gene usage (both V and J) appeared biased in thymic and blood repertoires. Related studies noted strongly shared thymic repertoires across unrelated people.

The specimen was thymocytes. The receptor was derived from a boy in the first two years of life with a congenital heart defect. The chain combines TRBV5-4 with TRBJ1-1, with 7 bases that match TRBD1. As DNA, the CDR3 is TGTGCCAGCAGCCTTCACAGGGGAGACACTGAAGCTTTCTTT. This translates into CASSLHRGDTEAFF.